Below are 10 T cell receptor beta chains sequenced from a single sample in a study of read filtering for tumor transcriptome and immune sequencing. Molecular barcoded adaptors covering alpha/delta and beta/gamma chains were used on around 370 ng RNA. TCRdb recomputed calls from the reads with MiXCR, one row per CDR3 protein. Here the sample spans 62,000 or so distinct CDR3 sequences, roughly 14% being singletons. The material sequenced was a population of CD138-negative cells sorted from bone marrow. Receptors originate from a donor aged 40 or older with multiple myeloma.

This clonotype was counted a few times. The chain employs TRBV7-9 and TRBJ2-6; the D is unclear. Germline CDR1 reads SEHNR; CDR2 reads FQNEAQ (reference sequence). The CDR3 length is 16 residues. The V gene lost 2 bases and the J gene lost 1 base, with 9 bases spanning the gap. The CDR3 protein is CASSLSRQSGANVLTF. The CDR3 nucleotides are TGTGCCAGCAGCTTATCCAGGCAGTCTGGGGCCAACGTCCTGACTTTC.

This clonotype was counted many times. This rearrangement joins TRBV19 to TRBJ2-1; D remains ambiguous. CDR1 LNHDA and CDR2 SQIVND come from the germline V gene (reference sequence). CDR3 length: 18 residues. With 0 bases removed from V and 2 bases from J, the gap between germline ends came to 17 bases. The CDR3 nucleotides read TGTGCCAGTAGTATAGATCAACGACCTCTGAGCCCCTACAATGAGCAGTTCTTC. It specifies CASSIDQRPLSPYNEQFF.

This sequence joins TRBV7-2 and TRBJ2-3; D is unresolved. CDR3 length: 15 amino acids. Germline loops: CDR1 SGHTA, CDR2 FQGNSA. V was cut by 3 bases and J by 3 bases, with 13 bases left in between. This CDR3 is CASSFPTRVTDTQYF. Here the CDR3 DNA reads TGTGCCAGCAGCTTTCCGACAAGAGTGACAGATACGCAGTATTTT.

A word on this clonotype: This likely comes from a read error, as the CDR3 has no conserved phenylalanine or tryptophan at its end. The chain's CDR3 is CAGNGAGFQEIQYL. The DNA for the CDR3 is TGTGCCGGCAACGGGGCTGGTTTCCAAGAGATCCAGTACCTC. This chain connects TRBV6-2 or TRBV6-3 to TRBJ2-5; either TRBD1 or TRBD2 may fit D (5 bases each). The CDR3 is made up of 14 amino acids. Germline CDR1 reads MNHEY; CDR2 reads SVGEGT.

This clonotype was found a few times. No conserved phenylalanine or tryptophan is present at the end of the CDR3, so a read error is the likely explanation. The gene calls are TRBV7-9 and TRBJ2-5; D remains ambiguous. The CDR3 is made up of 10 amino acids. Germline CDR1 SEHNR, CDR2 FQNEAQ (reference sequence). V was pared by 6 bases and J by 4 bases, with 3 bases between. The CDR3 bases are TGTGCCAGCAGGGGAGAGACCCAGTACCTC. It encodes CASRGETQYL.

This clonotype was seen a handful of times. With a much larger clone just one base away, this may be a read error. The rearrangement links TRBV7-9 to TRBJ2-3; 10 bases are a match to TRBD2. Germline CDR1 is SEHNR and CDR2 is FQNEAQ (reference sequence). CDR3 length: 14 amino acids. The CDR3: CASSLAGGTDTQYF. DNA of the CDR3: TGTGCCAGCAGCCTAGCGGGAGGCACAGATACGCAGTATTTT.

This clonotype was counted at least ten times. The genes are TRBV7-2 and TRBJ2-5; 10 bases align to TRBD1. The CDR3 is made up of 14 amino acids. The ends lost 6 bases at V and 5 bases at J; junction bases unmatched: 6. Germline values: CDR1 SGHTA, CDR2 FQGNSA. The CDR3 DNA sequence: TGTGCCAGCAGTTCGACAGGGGGCTCGGAGACCCAGTACTTC. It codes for CASSSTGGSETQYF. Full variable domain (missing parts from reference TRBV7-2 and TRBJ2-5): GAGVSQSPSNKVTEKGKDVELRCDPISGHTALYWYRQSLGQGLEFLIYFQGNSAPDKSGLPSDRFSAERTGGSVSTLTIQRTQQEDSAVYLCASSSTGGSETQYFGPGTRLLVL.

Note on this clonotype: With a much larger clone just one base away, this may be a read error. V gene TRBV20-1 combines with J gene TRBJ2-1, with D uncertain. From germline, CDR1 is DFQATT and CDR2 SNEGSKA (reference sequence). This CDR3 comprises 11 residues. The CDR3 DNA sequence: TGCCGTGCTAGAAAAAGCGATGAGCAGTTCTTC. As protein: CRARKSDEQFF.

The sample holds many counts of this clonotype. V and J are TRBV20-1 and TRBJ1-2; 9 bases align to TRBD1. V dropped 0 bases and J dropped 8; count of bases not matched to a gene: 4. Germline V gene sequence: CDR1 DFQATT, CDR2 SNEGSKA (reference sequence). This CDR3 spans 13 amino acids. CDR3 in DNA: TGCAGTGCTAGAGAGGGACAGGGAACGGGCTACACCTTC. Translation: CSAREGQGTGYTF.

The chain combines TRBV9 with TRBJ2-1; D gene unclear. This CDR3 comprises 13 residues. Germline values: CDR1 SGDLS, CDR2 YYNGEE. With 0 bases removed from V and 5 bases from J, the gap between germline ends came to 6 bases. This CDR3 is CASSVDENNEQFF. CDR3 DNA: TGTGCCAGCAGCGTAGACGAGAACAATGAGCAGTTCTTC. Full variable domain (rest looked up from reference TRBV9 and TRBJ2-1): DSGVTQTPKHLITATGQRVTLRCSPRSGDLSVYWYQQSLDQGLQFLIQYYNGEERAKGNILERFSAQQFPDLHSELNLSSLELGDSALYFCASSVDENNEQFFGPGTRLTVL.